Listed below are T cell receptor beta chains from one sample, sequenced in a study of T cell responses to AZD1222 COVID-19 vaccine. Sequencing was performed with immunoSEQ multiplex PCR; in TCRdb, only in-frame clones are kept and a portion is missing. The sample holds 95,000 to 110,000 clones; about 89% are singletons and the top ten take about 3.1%. The sample in question was peripheral blood, obtained 28 days after the second dose of the MenACWY control vaccine. The receptors originated from an adult who received the MenACWY meningococcal vaccine as a control. The CDR3 runs from the conserved cysteine through the conserved F or W. The D gene is left open where the match is weak. Where a row states a size, it is once, few, many or the class of an expanded clone; other rows omit it.

CDR3 length,D gene,J gene,clone size,V gene,CDR3 DNA,CDR3 protein
15,-,TRBJ2-1,few,TRBV19,TGTGCCAGTAGTCCTGACCCTAACTCCTACAATGAGCAGTTCTTC,CASSPDPNSYNEQFF
16,TRBD2,TRBJ2-3,-,TRBV7-2,TGTGCCAGCAGCTATAGCGGGGGGACTAGCACAGATACGCAGTATTTT,CASSYSGGTSTDTQYF
15,-,TRBJ2-3,-,TRBV7-3,TGTGCCAGCAGCTTAAACTCCAGGAGCACAGATACGCAGTATTTT,CASSLNSRSTDTQYF
14,-,TRBJ1-4,-,TRBV5-1,TGCGCCAGCTCGGCGGGACAAAGAGATGAAAAACTGTTTTTT,CASSAGQRDEKLFF
13,-,TRBJ1-1,-,TRBV6-5,TGTGCCAGTACTCCTCCGGAGGACACTGAAGCTTTCTTT,CASTPPEDTEAFF
14,-,TRBJ2-5,-,TRBV11-2,TGTGCCAGCAGCTTAGAGGGAGGGGGCTGGACCCAGTACTTC,CASSLEGGGWTQYF
15,-,TRBJ2-5,-,TRBV7-2,TGTGCCAGCAGCTTTAACCTTCCCGCTGGGGAGACCCAGTACTTC,CASSFNLPAGETQYF
15,-,TRBJ2-3,few,TRBV24-1,TGTGCCACCAGTGATTTTGCGGGGCCGGCGGATACGCAGTATTTT,CATSDFAGPADTQYF
14,TRBD2,TRBJ2-5,-,TRBV7-2,TGTGCCAGCAGCCGCGGGGGGGTACAAGAGACCCAGTACTTC,CASSRGGVQETQYF
14,-,TRBJ2-3,-,TRBV7-2,TGTGCCAGCAGCACCGGGACTAGCACAGATACGCAGTATTTT,CASSTGTSTDTQYF
16,-,TRBJ1-6,medium-sized,TRBV19,TGTGCCAGTACGAACGGGAGGAGCTCCTATAATTCACCCCTCCACTTT,CASTNGRSSYNSPLHF
18,-,TRBJ2-2,-,TRBV5-1,TGCGCCAGCAGCCTCACGCCCGTCAGAGGCCTGGGGGGCGGGGAGCTGTTTTTT,CASSLTPVRGLGGGELFF
16,TRBD1,TRBJ2-7,-,TRBV6-5,TGTGCCAGCAGTTACACTTGGACAGGGGATTCCTACGAGCAGTACTTC,CASSYTWTGDSYEQYF
12,TRBD1,TRBJ1-1,-,TRBV29-1,TGCAGCGTTGAAGCAGGGGGGACTGAAGCTTTCTTT,CSVEAGGTEAFF
13,-,TRBJ2-7,-,TRBV28,TGTGCCAGCAGTTTAAGGCTGACCTACGAGCAGTACTTC,CASSLRLTYEQYF
13,TRBD1,TRBJ2-1,-,TRBV6-5,TGTGCCAGCAGTTACTCGTGGGACAGCGAGCAGTTCTTC,CASSYSWDSEQFF
16,-,TRBJ1-4,-,TRBV5-1,TGCGCCAGCAGCCACGCCGGGGGATCAACTAATGAAAAACTGTTTTTT,CASSHAGGSTNEKLFF
13,-,TRBJ1-1,-,TRBV27,TGTGCCAGCAGTTTAATGTGGAACACTGAAGCTTTCTTT,CASSLMWNTEAFF
15,-,TRBJ1-4,-,TRBV19,TGTGCCAGTAGTACTGGTCGTCAGTATAATGAAAAACTGTTTTTT,CASSTGRQYNEKLFF
11,-,TRBJ2-7,-,TRBV13,TGTGCCAGCAGCTACCACTACGAGCAGTACTTC,CASSYHYEQYF
15,TRBD1,TRBJ2-7,-,TRBV3-1/TRBV3-2,TGTGCCAGCAGCCACCCGGGACAGGGCTTTGGCGAGCAGTACTTC,CASSHPGQGFGEQYF
16,-,TRBJ1-5,-,TRBV18,TGTGCCAGCTCCCCTGATACAGGCTATAGCAATCAGCCCCAGCATTTT,CASSPDTGYSNQPQHF
15,TRBD2,TRBJ2-7,-,TRBV18,TGTGCCAGCTCACCGTCTAGCGGGGGGGTCGGTGAGCAGTACTTC,CASSPSSGGVGEQYF
15,-,TRBJ2-2,-,TRBV19,TGTGCCAGTAGTATACCAGGGGTGGTCACCGGGGAGCTGTTTTTT,CASSIPGVVTGELFF
14,TRBD1,TRBJ2-3,once,TRBV27,TGTGCCAGCAAAGACAGGGGGACCACAGATACGCAGTATTTT,CASKDRGTTDTQYF
15,-,TRBJ1-2,-,TRBV7-2,TGTGCCAGCAGCTTAGGTCCGGGTTCTAACTATGGCTACACCTTC,CASSLGPGSNYGYTF
16,-,TRBJ1-4,-,TRBV7-2,TGTGCCAGCAGCTTAGACTACGGCGCTGGCGTTGAAAAACTGTTTTTT,CASSLDYGAGVEKLFF
18,TRBD1,TRBJ2-6,-,TRBV5-4,TGTGCCAGCAGCCAAGGACAGGGGGAGTCTGCTGGGGCCAACGTCCTGACTTTC,CASSQGQGESAGANVLTF
12,-,TRBJ1-1,-,TRBV4-2,TGTGCCAGCAGCCATGATAAAGGTGGAGCTTTCTTT,CASSHDKGGAFF
13,-,TRBJ1-1,-,TRBV6-6,TGTGCCAGCACCAAGGGGCGGAACACTGAAGCTTTCTTT,CASTKGRNTEAFF
15,-,TRBJ1-5,-,TRBV6-2/TRBV6-3,TGTGCCAGCAGTCAAACCCAGGGGTGGGATCAGCCCCAGCATTTT,CASSQTQGWDQPQHF
15,-,TRBJ2-7,-,TRBV15,TGTGCCACCAGCAGTGGAGGGGGCTATTCGTACGAGCAGTACTTC,CATSSGGGYSYEQYF
14,-,TRBJ2-2,-,TRBV6-4,TGTGCCAGCAGACAGGGAACGAACACCGGGGAGCTGTTTTTT,CASRQGTNTGELFF
14,TRBD1,TRBJ1-2,once,TRBV19,TGTGCCAGTAGTACCCGACAGGGATGGGATGGCTACACCTTC,CASSTRQGWDGYTF
12,-,TRBJ1-1,-,TRBV6-5,TGTGCCAGCGTAGGCGGGAACACTGAAGCTTTCTTT,CASVGGNTEAFF
14,-,TRBJ2-5,-,TRBV3-1/TRBV3-2,TGTGCCAGCAGCCAAGATTCAAGCAGAGAGACCCAGTACTTC,CASSQDSSRETQYF
14,-,TRBJ2-7,-,TRBV5-1,TGCGCCAGCAGCTGGGACATAAGCTCCTACGAGCAGTACTTC,CASSWDISSYEQYF
12,-,TRBJ2-5,-,TRBV30,TGTGCCTGGGGAGGGAACCAGGAGACCCAGTACTTC,CAWGGNQETQYF
15,-,TRBJ1-6,few,TRBV7-2,TGTGCCAGCAGCTTAGATGGGGGAAGGGATTCACCCCTCCACTTT,CASSLDGGRDSPLHF
14,-,TRBJ1-2,-,TRBV5-5,TGTGCCAGCAGCTTGGCGGGCGGTTTGGGGGGCTACACCTTC,CASSLAGGLGGYTF
16,-,TRBJ2-2,-,TRBV5-6,TGTGCCAGCAGAAGGGTCGGGGGGCCCGTAACCGGGGAGCTGTTTTTT,CASRRVGGPVTGELFF
15,TRBD2,TRBJ2-3,-,TRBV7-2,TGTGCCAGCAGTGTAGTGGGGGGGGACACAGATACGCAGTATTTT,CASSVVGGDTDTQYF
15,TRBD1,TRBJ2-4,few,TRBV29-1,TGCAGCGTTATTCGACAGGGGGCAAGCAAAAACATTCAGTACTTC,CSVIRQGASKNIQYF
18,TRBD1,TRBJ2-5,-,TRBV24-1,TGTGCCACCAGTGATTCGTCCCGGGACAGGGGCGGCAAAGAGACCCAGTACTTC,CATSDSSRDRGGKETQYF
16,-,TRBJ1-2,-,TRBV5-1,TGCGCCAGCAGCTTGGAGTTCCAGGAAGGTCACTATGGCTACACCTTC,CASSLEFQEGHYGYTF
15,-,TRBJ2-2,-,TRBV4-1,TGCGCCAGTAAAGTAGGGGGGGCGCTGACCGGGGAGCTGTTTTTT,CASKVGGALTGELFF
19,-,TRBJ1-5,few,TRBV28,TGTGCCAGCAGTTTATCGCCAGGTTTCGGAACTTTATACGATCAGCCCCAGCATTTT,CASSLSPGFGTLYDQPQHF
14,-,TRBJ1-1,-,TRBV5-1,TGCGCCAGCAGCTCGGACGGGATGAACACTGAAGCTTTCTTT,CASSSDGMNTEAFF
14,-,TRBJ1-2,-,TRBV6-5,TGTGCCAGCAAGCCGTCGGGGGAGGGCTATGGCTACACCTTC,CASKPSGEGYGYTF
15,-,TRBJ2-7,-,TRBV27,TGTGCCAGCAGTCCCACAGGGGAGGTTAGGTACGAGCAGTACTTC,CASSPTGEVRYEQYF
16,TRBD1,TRBJ1-6,once,TRBV15,TGTGCCACCAGCAGAGATCCCGGACAGGGTGGGTCACCCCTCCACTTT,CATSRDPGQGGSPLHF
15,TRBD1,TRBJ1-6,-,TRBV11-2,TGTGCCAGCAGCTTACAGGGGGAGTGGAATTCACCCCTCCACTTT,CASSLQGEWNSPLHF
13,TRBD1,TRBJ1-6,few,TRBV29-1,TGCAGCGTAGGACAGGGGTATAATTCACCCCTCCACTTT,CSVGQGYNSPLHF
12,-,TRBJ1-1,-,TRBV18,TGTGCCAGCTCACCACTGACAGGTGAAGCTTTCTTT,CASSPLTGEAFF
16,TRBD1,TRBJ1-2,-,TRBV11-2,TGTGCCAGCAGCCCAAGGGACAGGCCCTTTGGCTATGGCTACACCTTC,CASSPRDRPFGYGYTF
11,-,TRBJ1-2,-,TRBV3-1/TRBV3-2,TGTGCCAGCAGCCATACGGATGGCTACACCTTC,CASSHTDGYTF
12,TRBD1,TRBJ1-2,-,TRBV29-1,TGCAGCGTTGGGGGACAGGCTTATGGCTACACCTTC,CSVGGQAYGYTF
16,TRBD2,TRBJ2-1,-,TRBV7-3,TGTGCCAGCAGCTTATTTGGTAGCGGGGGCTACAATGAGCAGTTCTTC,CASSLFGSGGYNEQFF
13,TRBD1,TRBJ1-2,-,TRBV4-3,TGCGCCAGCAGCCAAGGCCAGGGGGATGGCTACACCTTC,CASSQGQGDGYTF